The source of this T cell receptor (beta chain) is a study of PD-1 blockade in classical Hodgkin lymphoma. Broader study findings: Baseline TCR diversity was reportedly lower in newly diagnosed patients than healthy donors.

TCRdb keeps only in-frame clones here, not all; method: immunoSEQ multiplex PCR. The data hold tens of thousands of clones, with 78% observed a single time. Germline assignment: CDR1 PRHDT and CDR2 FYEKMQ (reference sequence). The V end was cut by 4 bases, the J end by 5 bases, with 16 bases between. The CDR3 spans 15 residues. Time point indicated: cycle 4 day 1 (C4D1), after 6 weeks of nivolumab. Exposure to brentuximab vedotin varied, and each patient had relapsed following autologous stem cell transplantation. On this clone itself: Its antigen is not known.

The chain uses TRBV13 and TRBJ2-3; the D is unclear. Sequenced here: peripheral blood mononuclear cells (PBMCs), sampled before the fourth cycle of nivolumab. The source is a human donor with classical Hodgkin lymphoma. CDR3 region: CASSSAFSTRDTQYF. The CDR3 DNA follows: TGTGCCAGCAGCTCCGCCTTCTCCACCAGAGATACGCAGTATTTT.